A selection of T cell receptor beta chains follows, all from one sample in a study of T cell responses to AZD1222 COVID-19 vaccine. Sequencing was performed with immunoSEQ multiplex PCR; in TCRdb, only in-frame clones are kept and a portion is missing. The sample lists about 99,000 clones, around 90% occurring once. Sequences were derived from peripheral blood, sampled on day 0 of AZD1222 vaccination. Receptors originate from an adult in good health. The CDR3 runs from the conserved cysteine through the conserved F or W. The D gene is left open where the match is weak. Some rows have no size entry. The others give once, few or many, or a class for an expanded clone.

TRBV14,TRBJ2-2,-,-,CASSQGVTGELFF,TGTGCCAGCAGCCAAGGGGTTACCGGGGAGCTGTTTTTT
TRBV3-1/TRBV3-2,TRBJ2-3,TRBD2,-,CASSQETSLGTDTQYF,TGTGCCAGCAGCCAAGAGACTAGCTTGGGCACAGATACGCAGTATTTT
TRBV7-9,TRBJ2-5,-,-,CASSRSPETQYF,TGTGCCAGCAGCCGGAGCCCAGAGACCCAGTACTTC
TRBV6-1,TRBJ1-2,-,-,CASSDSGNYGYTF,TGTGCCAGCAGTGATTCGGGGAACTATGGCTACACCTTC
TRBV6-6,TRBJ1-1,TRBD1,-,CASRLTGFAFF,TGTGCCAGCAGACTGACAGGGTTTGCTTTCTTT
TRBV6-4,TRBJ2-1,-,-,CASSDATRIEQFF,TGTGCCAGCAGTGACGCCACCAGAATCGAGCAGTTCTTC
TRBV6-6,TRBJ1-1,TRBD1,-,CASSYFQGADWRAFF,TGTGCCAGCAGTTACTTCCAGGGGGCTGATTGGCGAGCTTTCTTT
TRBV6-6,TRBJ1-2,-,-,CASSYSSGWYGYTF,TGTGCCAGCAGTTACTCGTCAGGATGGTATGGCTACACCTTC
TRBV6-5,TRBJ1-6,-,-,CASSYSRGSYNSPLHF,TGTGCCAGCAGTTACTCAAGAGGGTCCTATAATTCACCCCTCCACTTT
TRBV7-9,TRBJ1-6,-,-,CASSAGNTENSPLHF,TGTGCCAGCAGCGCGGGAAATACCGAAAATTCACCCCTCCACTTT
TRBV2,TRBJ1-2,-,once,CASSEDPRAYGYTF,TGTGCCAGCAGTGAAGACCCCCGGGCTTATGGCTACACCTTC
TRBV6-2/TRBV6-3,TRBJ2-7,-,-,CASSYKGSYEQYF,TGTGCCAGCAGTTACAAGGGGAGCTACGAGCAGTACTTC
TRBV10-3,TRBJ1-1,-,once,CAISESPANTEAFF,TGTGCCATCAGTGAGTCGCCGGCTAACACTGAAGCTTTCTTT
TRBV3-1/TRBV3-2,TRBJ1-1,-,-,CASSRSGTEAFF,TGTGCCAGCAGTCGGTCGGGTACTGAAGCTTTCTTT
TRBV27,TRBJ1-5,TRBD1,-,CASSQGEGGNQPQHF,TGTGCCAGCAGCCAGGGGGAGGGCGGCAATCAGCCCCAGCATTTT
TRBV29-1,TRBJ2-1,TRBD1,-,CSVERQGYEQFF,TGCAGCGTTGAGAGACAGGGCTATGAGCAGTTCTTC
TRBV4-2,TRBJ1-1,TRBD1,-,CASSPGVGTGQNRLRDTEAFF,TGTGCCAGCAGCCCAGGGGTAGGGACAGGGCAAAACCGCCTTCGGGACACTGAAGCTTTCTTT
TRBV6-1,TRBJ2-3,-,few,CASSEWRARNTDTQYF,TGTGCCAGCAGTGAATGGAGGGCTAGAAACACAGATACGCAGTATTTT
TRBV10-1,TRBJ1-1,-,-,CASSGTRDSERSTEAFF,TGCGCCAGCAGTGGCACCCGGGACTCGGAAAGAAGCACTGAAGCTTTCTTT
TRBV6-5,TRBJ1-5,-,-,CASIVGLSSNQPQHF,TGTGCCAGCATTGTGGGGTTAAGTAGCAATCAGCCCCAGCATTTT
TRBV7-9,TRBJ2-1,TRBD1,-,CASSLGQGIYNEQFF,TGTGCCAGCAGCCTGGGACAGGGGATTTACAATGAGCAGTTCTTC
TRBV6-5,TRBJ1-4,TRBD1,-,CASSSDRGREKLFF,TGTGCCAGCAGTTCGGACAGGGGGCGCGAAAAACTGTTTTTT
TRBV28,TRBJ1-1,TRBD1,-,CASSPEGRGKAEAFF,TGTGCCAGCAGTCCTGAGGGCAGGGGGAAGGCTGAAGCTTTCTTT
TRBV6-5,TRBJ1-2,-,-,CASSYKVQGGYTF,TGTGCCAGCAGTTACAAGGTTCAGGGTGGCTACACCTTC
TRBV30,TRBJ2-3,-,-,CAWSRDGTDTQYF,TGTGCCTGGAGCCGGGATGGCACAGATACGCAGTATTTT
TRBV15,TRBJ1-6,TRBD1,-,CATSAHRGYNSPLHF,TGTGCCACCAGCGCCCACAGGGGCTATAATTCACCCCTCCACTTT
TRBV5-1,TRBJ1-2,-,-,CASSLGGTAGRGYTF,TGCGCCAGCAGCTTGGGAGGGACGGCGGGTCGCGGCTACACCTTC
TRBV19,TRBJ1-2,-,-,CASRWVDGDYGYTF,TGTGCCAGTAGATGGGTAGACGGAGACTATGGCTACACCTTC
TRBV15,TRBJ2-1,-,-,CATSRTYNEQFF,TGTGCCACCAGCCGGACCTACAATGAGCAGTTCTTC
TRBV5-4,TRBJ2-3,TRBD2,-,CASGRTSGGTTDTQYF,TGTGCCAGCGGGAGGACTAGCGGGGGCACCACAGATACGCAGTATTTT
TRBV19,TRBJ1-5,-,-,CASSTGTHYSNQPQHF,TGTGCCAGTAGTACCGGGACACATTATAGCAATCAGCCCCAGCATTTT
TRBV28,TRBJ1-1,-,-,CASSFAGRVTEAFF,TGTGCCAGCAGTTTCGCCGGAAGGGTTACTGAAGCTTTCTTT
TRBV18,TRBJ1-3,-,-,CASSPPAGSGNTIYF,TGTGCCAGCTCACCACCGGCGGGGTCTGGAAACACCATATATTTT
TRBV28,TRBJ2-7,-,once,CASSSSGTEKGQYF,TGTGCCAGCAGCTCGAGCGGGACAGAAAAGGGGCAGTACTTC
TRBV29-1,TRBJ2-1,-,-,CSVEIGGRYNEQFF,TGCAGCGTGGAAATCGGAGGGCGGTACAATGAGCAGTTCTTC
TRBV11-2,TRBJ1-3,-,-,CASRSGGNTIYF,TGTGCCAGCAGGTCGGGTGGAAACACCATATATTTT
TRBV3-1/TRBV3-2,TRBJ1-6,-,-,CASSQDVGGPGFSPLHF,TGTGCCAGCAGCCAAGATGTTGGGGGCCCAGGGTTTTCACCCCTCCACTTT
TRBV5-1,TRBJ1-5,TRBD1,-,CASSLDHRGTPQHF,TGCGCCAGCAGCTTGGATCACAGGGGGACGCCCCAGCATTTT
TRBV7-2,TRBJ1-1,-,-,CASNLMGGWTEAFF,TGTGCCAGCAACCTTATGGGGGGCTGGACTGAAGCTTTCTTT
TRBV19,TRBJ1-3,-,-,CASSTRYSGNTIYF,TGTGCCAGTAGTACCCGTTACTCTGGAAACACCATATATTTT
TRBV7-8,TRBJ1-2,TRBD1,-,CASRGQGNYGYTF,TGTGCCAGCAGAGGACAGGGGAACTATGGCTACACCTTC
TRBV6-5,TRBJ1-6,TRBD1,once,CASSAPGRQGSTLHF,TGTGCCAGCAGCGCCCCGGGGAGACAGGGGTCTACCCTCCACTTT
TRBV12-5,TRBJ2-1,TRBD1,-,CASGLSRDRGRAESSEQFF,TGTGCTAGTGGTTTGTCCAGGGACAGGGGGCGTGCCGAAAGTAGTGAGCAGTTCTTC